This T cell receptor (beta chain) was sequenced in a study of OX40 agonist ivuxolimab in advanced cancers. At the level of the whole study: The costimulatory receptor OX40 (CD134) was targeted by ivuxolimab, a fully human IgG2 agonistic monoclonal antibody. Patients were allowed to have had prior anti-PD-1, anti-PD-L1 or anti-CTLA-4 therapy, and around two fifths of the dose-escalation patients had been treated with checkpoint inhibitors. Peripheral TCRbeta sequencing aimed to test whether ivuxolimab altered TCR sequence diversity and caused clonal T-cell expansion. The paper describes the monotherapy dose-escalation part (N ≈ 52 patients) of the phase I trial of ivuxolimab. In the dose-escalation cohort, around four fifths of patients were male, and the mean age was about 55 years, with a range of about 23 to 85. Among the roughly 52 dose-escalation patients, some 20 had hepatocellular carcinoma, approximately 15 melanoma, 9 renal cell carcinoma and 9 head and neck cancer. Intravenous ivuxolimab was administered to patients every 2 weeks at six dose levels: 0.01, 0.1, 0.3, 1.5, 3 and 10 mg/kg. Partial responses were achieved by three dose-escalation patients, of whom one had hepatocellular carcinoma and two had cutaneous melanoma.

For sequencing of the TCRbeta CDR3 region, genomic DNA was extracted from the sorted cells. The immunoSEQ Assay was used to sequence the TCRbeta CDR3 regions. TCRdb holds this immuneACCESS table with in-frame rearrangements only. Some clones are missing; in checked studies, unresolved V genes explain under half, and the rest has no known cause. The sample includes around 60,000 clones, with approximately 90% observed a single time. Roughly 0.45% of the sample is held by the ten biggest clonotypes. Concerning this clone itself: The clone's antigen remains unknown. No much larger clone exists at a distance of one base, and base qualities are not known.

V loses 5 bases, J loses 0 bases, and the germline ends lie 23 bases apart. Counted from cysteine to phenylalanine, this CDR3 has 19 amino acids. The entry retains the CDR3 DNA only, 57 bases that are in frame from base 1. CDR1 and CDR2 (SEHNR, FQNEAQ) derive from the germline V gene (reference sequence). Patients with autoimmune disease history or receiving systemic immunosuppression were excluded from the trial. In every dose cohort, peripheral blood was drawn for TCR sequencing at baseline, cycle 4 day 1, and cycle 7 day 1. Samples came from an open-label, multicenter, first-in-human phase I dose-escalation trial of ivuxolimab. Adults with locally advanced or metastatic melanoma, renal cell, hepatocellular, or head and neck squamous cell carcinoma were enrolled in the trial. Before TCR sequencing, CD4+ T cells and CD8+ T cells from peripheral blood were sorted into separate populations. The research as a whole found: Low levels of normalized T-cell clonal expansion were also seen in some nonresponding patients. Clonal expansion of both CD4+ and CD8+ blood T cells was observed from baseline to week 6 at doses 0.1 to 3.0 mg/kg. Which antigens the clonally expanded peripheral T cells were specific for was not determined. On average, CD8+ T cells showed more expanded clones than CD4+ T cells after ivuxolimab. In the 0.1-3.0 mg/kg groups, partial responders were among the patients with the lowest normalized peripheral clonal expansion, particularly in CD8+ T cells.

The material was CD4+ or CD8+ T cells sorted from blood, obtained in a trial of the OX40 agonist ivuxolimab. The chain is made from TRBV7-9 and TRBJ2-1; TRBD2 could be the D gene, as 7 bases match. The clonotype comes from an adult with an advanced solid tumor such as melanoma, head and neck, liver or kidney cancer. Read as DNA, the sequence is TGTGCCAGCAGCCAACAGGGAGGGGTAGTCTCAAGCTCCTACAATGAGCAGTTCTTC. This translates into CASSQQGGVVSSSYNEQFF.